These T cell receptor beta chains were read from a single sample in a study of STAT3 mutations in large granular lymphocyte leukemia. Sequenced by immunoSEQ multiplex PCR; TCRdb stores in-frame clones only, minus some. The table records 35,000 to 40,000 clones, 70% to 90% of them present only once. Sequencing was carried out using PBMCs. The receptor set was obtained from a human donor with T large granular lymphocyte leukemia. Some clones in this sample may be carry-over from other donors' samples. Both conserved end residues are part of each CDR3. Each record gives: J gene, clone size, D gene, V gene, CDR3 protein, CDR3 DNA. The D gene is left open where the match is weak. Clone size is stated in some rows and not others, as once, few, many or a class when expanded.

>TRBJ2-7|.|.|TRBV5-6
CASTSVRQVYEQYF
TGTGCCAGCACCAGCGTGAGGCAGGTCTACGAGCAGTACTTC
>TRBJ1-1|.|.|TRBV5-1
CASSFGGNTEAFF
TGCGCCAGCAGTTTTGGTGGGAACACTGAAGCTTTCTTT
>TRBJ1-2|.|.|TRBV19
CASSISRRDGYTF
TGTGCCAGTAGTATTAGCAGACGGGATGGCTACACCTTC
>TRBJ2-1|.|.|TRBV5-4
CASSLAGLYNEQFF
TGTGCCAGCAGCTTGGCCGGCCTGTACAATGAGCAGTTCTTC
>TRBJ1-4|.|.|TRBV4-1
CASSQVVNEKLFF
TGCGCCAGCAGCCAAGTAGTTAATGAAAAACTGTTTTTT
>TRBJ1-4|.|.|TRBV30
CAWSVSATNEKLFF
TGTGCCTGGAGTGTATCGGCAACTAATGAAAAACTGTTTTTT
>TRBJ1-1|.|.|TRBV6-6
CASRTTPGRRTEAFF
TGTGCCAGCAGAACTACACCGGGCCGACGTACTGAAGCTTTCTTT
>TRBJ1-4|few|TRBD1|TRBV6-1
CASSRDRTNEKLFF
TGTGCCAGCAGTAGGGACAGAACTAATGAAAAACTGTTTTTT
>TRBJ1-4|.|TRBD1|TRBV4-2
CASSQWTGLNEKLFF
TGTGCCAGCAGCCAATGGACAGGGCTCAATGAAAAACTGTTTTTT
>TRBJ2-7|once|.|TRBV29-1
CSVAHPGGYEQYF
TGCAGCGTGGCGCACCCCGGGGGCTACGAGCAGTACTTC
>TRBJ2-5|.|.|TRBV18
CASSSGTKETQYF
TGTGCCAGCTCATCCGGGACAAAAGAGACCCAGTACTTC
>TRBJ1-2|.|TRBD1|TRBV5-1
CASSLDWTGGSSGYTF
TGCGCCAGCAGCTTGGATTGGACAGGGGGGTCTTCAGGCTACACCTTC
>TRBJ2-2|.|.|TRBV21-1
CASSKNIRLAGNTGELFF
TGTGCCAGCAGCAAAAACATCAGACTAGCGGGAAACACCGGGGAGCTGTTTTTT
>TRBJ1-2|.|TRBD1|TRBV13
CASSQTNRGSDGYTF
TGTGCCAGCAGCCAAACCAACAGGGGGAGTGATGGCTACACCTTC
>TRBJ1-5|few|.|TRBV18
CASSPQQPRGSNQPQHF
TGTGCCAGCTCACCACAGCAGCCCCGCGGATCCAATCAGCCCCAGCATTTT
>TRBJ2-4|.|.|TRBV6-6
CASQDIGGNIQYF
TGTGCCAGCCAGGATATCGGTGGAAACATTCAGTACTTC
>TRBJ1-6|.|TRBD1|TRBV19
CASSMGQGGSPLHF
TGTGCCAGTAGTATGGGACAGGGTGGCTCACCCCTCCACTTT
>TRBJ1-6|.|.|TRBV18
CASSPGSTMLNSPLHF
TGTGCCAGCTCACCAGGTTCGACTATGCTGAATTCACCCCTCCACTTT
>TRBJ1-1|.|TRBD1|TRBV10-2
CASRGQLNTEAFF
TGCGCCAGCAGGGGACAGCTTAACACTGAAGCTTTCTTT
>TRBJ2-5|.|.|TRBV6-1
CATQPGPGEETQYF
TGTGCCACCCAACCGGGCCCAGGGGAAGAGACCCAGTACTTC
>TRBJ2-3|.|TRBD2|TRBV15
CATSTPRGGGTDTQYF
TGTGCCACCAGCACCCCGAGGGGCGGGGGAACAGATACGCAGTATTTT
>TRBJ1-5|.|.|TRBV15
CATSRVFDQPQHF
TGTGCCACCAGCAGAGTTTTTGATCAGCCCCAGCATTTT
>TRBJ2-2|few|TRBD1|TRBV6-1
CASSQTGDTGELFF
TGTGCCAGCTCTCAAACAGGGGACACCGGGGAGCTGTTTTTT
>TRBJ2-3|.|.|TRBV12-5
CASGFGTITDTQYF
TGTGCTAGTGGTTTCGGCACAATCACAGATACGCAGTATTTT
>TRBJ1-2|.|.|TRBV18
CASSPPQDPYGYTF
TGTGCCAGCTCACCACCACAAGACCCCTATGGCTACACCTTC
>TRBJ2-3|.|TRBD2|TRBV6-4
CASSERGTSGTDTQYF
TGTGCCAGCAGTGAGCGAGGGACTAGCGGCACTGATACGCAGTATTTT
>TRBJ1-1|.|.|TRBV19
CASSIVQNTEAFF
TGTGCCAGTAGTATAGTGCAGAACACTGAAGCTTTCTTT
>TRBJ2-7|.|.|TRBV11-2
CASSFPGQLYDYEQYF
TGTGCCAGCAGCTTCCCCGGACAGCTATACGACTATGAGCAGTACTTC
>TRBJ2-1|.|TRBD2|TRBV5-4
CASSLELAGLYNEQFF
TGTGCCAGCAGCTTGGAGTTAGCGGGACTGTACAATGAGCAGTTCTTC
>TRBJ1-6|.|TRBD1|TRBV18
CASSRQGRNSPLHF
TGTGCCAGCTCACGACAGGGACGGAATTCACCCCTCCACTTT
>TRBJ1-5|few|.|TRBV2
CASSDGRAGNQPQHF
TGTGCCAGCAGTGACGGCAGGGCAGGTAATCAGCCCCAGCATTTT
>TRBJ2-5|.|TRBD1|TRBV10-3
CAISGQGSQETQYF
TGTGCCATCAGCGGACAGGGGTCCCAAGAGACCCAGTACTTC
>TRBJ2-5|.|TRBD2|TRBV4-1
CASSQILRGGANRQETQYF
TGCGCCAGCAGCCAGATCTTGCGGGGGGGGGCCAATCGCCAAGAGACCCAGTACTTC
>TRBJ1-1|few|TRBD1|TRBV10-3
CASEGQANTEAFF
TGTGCCAGTGAGGGACAGGCGAACACTGAAGCTTTCTTT
>TRBJ1-5|.|TRBD1|TRBV28
CASSRRGTARPQHF
TGTGCCAGCAGTCGCCGAGGGACAGCTCGGCCCCAGCATTTT
>TRBJ2-1|.|.|TRBV28
CASTTLQYNEQFF
TGTGCCAGCACCACTTTACAGTACAATGAGCAGTTCTTC
>TRBJ2-7|.|TRBD2|TRBV4-1
CASSHPTSGGINEQYF
TGCGCCAGCAGCCACCCGACTAGCGGGGGGATCAACGAGCAGTACTTC
>TRBJ1-4|once|.|TRBV15
CATSPRLQGEKLFF
TGTGCCACCAGCCCCCGGCTCCAGGGTGAAAAACTGTTTTTT
>TRBJ1-2|few|TRBD1|TRBV11-2
CASMGQANYGYTF
TGTGCCAGTATGGGACAGGCTAACTATGGCTACACCTTC
>TRBJ1-4|.|.|TRBV28
CASRQQGGGNEKLFF
TGTGCCAGCAGGCAACAGGGAGGAGGTAATGAAAAACTGTTTTTT
>TRBJ1-1|.|.|TRBV19
CASKSRGNTEAFF
TGTGCCAGTAAATCCAGGGGGAACACTGAAGCTTTCTTT
>TRBJ2-1|once|TRBD2|TRBV5-1
CASSSLAGLAYEQFF
TGCGCCAGCAGCTCCTTAGCGGGGTTGGCATATGAGCAGTTCTTC
>TRBJ2-3|.|TRBD2|TRBV6-6
CASGPSGISDTQYF
TGTGCCAGCGGTCCTAGCGGTATATCAGATACGCAGTATTTT
>TRBJ1-2|.|.|TRBV18
CASSPSGASYYGYTF
TGTGCCAGCTCACCATCAGGAGCGTCGTACTATGGCTACACCTTC
>TRBJ2-7|.|.|TRBV28
CASSLLGGSYEQYF
TGTGCCAGCAGTTTATTAGGGGGGAGCTACGAGCAGTACTTC
>TRBJ2-1|.|.|TRBV6-5
CASSYSRVYNEQFF
TGTGCCAGCAGTTACTCCCGGGTGTACAATGAGCAGTTCTTC
>TRBJ1-6|.|.|TRBV7-9
CASSQSTYNSPLHF
TGTGCCAGCAGCCAGAGCACCTATAATTCACCCCTCCACTTT
>TRBJ2-5|.|TRBD2|TRBV7-9
CASSLERGGQEETQYF
TGTGCCAGCAGCTTAGAGCGGGGGGGCCAGGAGGAGACCCAGTACTTC
>TRBJ1-1|.|.|TRBV9
CASSPPGGSAAFF
TGTGCCAGCAGCCCACCGGGGGGGTCCGCGGCTTTCTTT
>TRBJ2-1|.|.|TRBV7-9
CASSSPSEQFF
TGTGCCAGCAGCTCCCCTTCAGAGCAGTTCTTC
>TRBJ2-3|.|.|TRBV9
CRGADTQYF
TGTAGGGGGGCAGATACGCAGTATTTT
>TRBJ1-4|.|.|TRBV19
CASSPRPFNEKLFF
TGTGCCAGTAGTCCGCGACCGTTTAATGAAAAACTGTTTTTT
>TRBJ2-5|.|.|TRBV18
CASSPPGKGALGTQYF
TGTGCCAGCTCACCACCAGGGAAGGGAGCCCTAGGGACCCAGTACTTC
>TRBJ2-3|.|.|TRBV11-2
CASSLGTTLNTQYF
TGTGCCAGCAGCTTAGGGACGACTCTCAATACGCAGTATTTT
>TRBJ2-7|.|.|TRBV6-6
CASRHTYEQYF
TGTGCCAGCAGGCATACCTACGAGCAGTACTTC
>TRBJ2-1|.|TRBD2|TRBV7-9
CASRRLTSGGANEQFF
TGTGCCAGCAGACGCCTTACTAGCGGGGGGGCCAATGAGCAGTTCTTC
>TRBJ1-2|.|TRBD1|TRBV29-1
CSVDDRGEGYGYTF
TGCAGCGTTGACGACAGGGGAGAAGGGTATGGCTACACCTTC
>TRBJ2-7|few|.|TRBV7-2
CASSPNQGRQYF
TGTGCCAGCAGCCCAAATCAGGGACGGCAGTACTTC
>TRBJ2-2|.|.|TRBV5-5
CASSPLRATGELFF
TGTGCCAGCAGCCCACTGCGGGCCACCGGGGAGCTGTTTTTT
>TRBJ1-6|.|.|TRBV5-1
CASSLSGVLSPLHF
TGCGCCAGCAGCCTCTCGGGAGTTTTGTCACCCCTCCACTTT